This T cell receptor (beta chain) is from a study of read filtering for tumor transcriptome and immune sequencing. Study summary: Mean patient age was roughly 72 years, range roughly 47 to 90; 17 male, around 15 female. IR-seq gave about 3.5 to 10.27 million TCR reads per sample; RNA-seq gave about 80 to 1,300.

Study-wide results and limits: Without single-read clonotypes, shared clonotype proportions correlated more between IR-seq and RNA-seq.

This clonotype appeared many times. The antigen remains undetermined. Germline-derived CDR1 and CDR2 are MDHEN and SYDVKM. Deletions cut 1 base from V and 4 bases from J, with 8 bases between. The CDR3 is 13 residues long. From around 440 ng of RNA, a library with molecular barcoded alpha/delta and beta/gamma adaptors was made. Each CDR3 protein gets one entry after TCRdb re-called the reads with MiXCR. The sample carries 35,000 to 40,000 distinct CDR3 sequences, about 13% recorded once. The sample comprised a population of CD138-negative cells sorted from bone marrow. The clonotype comes from a donor over 35 with multiple myeloma. The chain carries TRBV28 and TRBJ2-7; D is uncertain. CDR3 sequence (DNA): TGTGCCAGCAGTTTATCACGAGCGTACGAGCAGTACTTC. Its protein is CASSLSRAYEQYF.